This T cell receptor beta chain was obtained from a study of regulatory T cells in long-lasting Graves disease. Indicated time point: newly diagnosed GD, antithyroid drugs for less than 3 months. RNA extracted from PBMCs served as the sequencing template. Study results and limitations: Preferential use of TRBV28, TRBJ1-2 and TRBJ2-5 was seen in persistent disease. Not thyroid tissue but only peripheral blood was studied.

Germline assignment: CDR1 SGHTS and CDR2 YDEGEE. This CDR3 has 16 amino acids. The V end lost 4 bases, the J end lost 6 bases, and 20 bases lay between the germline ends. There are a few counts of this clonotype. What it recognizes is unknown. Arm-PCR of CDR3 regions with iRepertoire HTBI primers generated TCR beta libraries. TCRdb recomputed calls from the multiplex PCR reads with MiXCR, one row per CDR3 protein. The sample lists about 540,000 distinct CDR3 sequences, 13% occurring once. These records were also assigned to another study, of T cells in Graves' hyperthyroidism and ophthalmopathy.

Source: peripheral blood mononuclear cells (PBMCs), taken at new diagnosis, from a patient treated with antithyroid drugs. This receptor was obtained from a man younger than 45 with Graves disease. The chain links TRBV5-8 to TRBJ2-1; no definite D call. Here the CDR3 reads CASSLDGFQGINEQFF. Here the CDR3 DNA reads TGTGCCAGCAGCCTGGACGGCTTTCAAGGAATCAATGAGCAGTTCTTC. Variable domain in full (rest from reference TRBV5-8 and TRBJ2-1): EAGVTQSPTHLIKTRGQQATLRCSPISGHTSVYWYQQALGLGLQFLLWYDEGEERNRGNFPPRFSGRQFPNYSSELNVNALELEDSALYLCASSLDGFQGINEQFFGPGTRLTVL.